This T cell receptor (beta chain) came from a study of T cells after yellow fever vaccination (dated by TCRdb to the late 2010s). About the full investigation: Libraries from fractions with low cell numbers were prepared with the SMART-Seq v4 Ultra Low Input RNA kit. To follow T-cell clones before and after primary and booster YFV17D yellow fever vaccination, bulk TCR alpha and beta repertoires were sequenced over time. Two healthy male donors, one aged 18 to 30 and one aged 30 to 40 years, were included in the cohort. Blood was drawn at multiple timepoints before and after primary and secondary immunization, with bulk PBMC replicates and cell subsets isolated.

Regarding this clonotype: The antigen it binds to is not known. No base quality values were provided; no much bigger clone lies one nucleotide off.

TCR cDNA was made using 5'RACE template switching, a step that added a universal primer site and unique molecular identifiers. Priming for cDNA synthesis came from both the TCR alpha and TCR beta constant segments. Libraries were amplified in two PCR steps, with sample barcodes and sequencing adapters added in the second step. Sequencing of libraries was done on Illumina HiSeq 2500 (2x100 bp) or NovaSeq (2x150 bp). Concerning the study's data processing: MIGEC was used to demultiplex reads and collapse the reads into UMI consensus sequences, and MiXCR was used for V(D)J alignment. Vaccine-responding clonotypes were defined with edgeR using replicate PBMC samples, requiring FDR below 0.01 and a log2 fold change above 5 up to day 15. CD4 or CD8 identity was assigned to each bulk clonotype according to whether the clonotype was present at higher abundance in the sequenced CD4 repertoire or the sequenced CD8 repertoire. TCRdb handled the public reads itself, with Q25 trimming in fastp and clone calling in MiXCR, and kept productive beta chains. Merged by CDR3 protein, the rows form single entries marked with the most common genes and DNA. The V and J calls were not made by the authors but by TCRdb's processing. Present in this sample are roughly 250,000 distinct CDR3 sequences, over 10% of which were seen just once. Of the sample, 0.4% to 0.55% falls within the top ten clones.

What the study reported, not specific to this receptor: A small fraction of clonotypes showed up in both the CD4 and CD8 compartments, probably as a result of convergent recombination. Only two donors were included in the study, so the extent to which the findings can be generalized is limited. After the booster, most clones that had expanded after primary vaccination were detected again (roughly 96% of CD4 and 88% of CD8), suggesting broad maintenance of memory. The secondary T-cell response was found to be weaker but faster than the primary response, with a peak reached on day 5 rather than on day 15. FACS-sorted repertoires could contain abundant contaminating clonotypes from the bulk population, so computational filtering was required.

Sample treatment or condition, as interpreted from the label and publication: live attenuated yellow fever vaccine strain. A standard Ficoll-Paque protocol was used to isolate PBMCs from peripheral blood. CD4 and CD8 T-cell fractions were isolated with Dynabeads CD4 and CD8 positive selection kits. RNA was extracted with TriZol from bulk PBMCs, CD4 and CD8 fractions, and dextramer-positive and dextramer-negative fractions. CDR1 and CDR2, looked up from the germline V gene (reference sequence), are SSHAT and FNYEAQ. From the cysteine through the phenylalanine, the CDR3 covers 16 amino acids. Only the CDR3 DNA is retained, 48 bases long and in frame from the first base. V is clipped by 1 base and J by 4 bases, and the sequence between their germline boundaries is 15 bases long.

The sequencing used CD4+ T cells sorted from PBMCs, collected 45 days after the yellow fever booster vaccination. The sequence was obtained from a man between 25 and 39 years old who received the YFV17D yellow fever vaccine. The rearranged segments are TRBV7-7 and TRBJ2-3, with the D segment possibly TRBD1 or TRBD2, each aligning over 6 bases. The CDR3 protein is CASSLGVGGGADTQYF. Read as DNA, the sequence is TGTGCCAGCAGCTTAGGCGTAGGGGGAGGAGCAGATACGCAGTATTTT.